This passage covers 4 T cell receptor beta chains from one sample sequenced in a study of molecular identifiers for immune sequencing clone quantification. Via MiXCR, TCRdb re-called the PCR reads, giving one row per CDR3 protein. Of around 480,000 distinct CDR3 sequences detected, around 25% appear once; the ten largest clones hold 0.7% to 0.9%. Sequenced sample: naive CD8+ T cells from blood, with Jurkat cell RNA spiked in. The subset was: FACS-sorted CD8+CD4-CCR7+CD45RA+ naive T cells. All receptors come from a human donor in good health. Some libraries in this study had Jurkat cell RNA spiked in.

Ten or more counts support this clonotype. CDR3: CASSPFQGTEAFF. The CDR3 DNA reads TGTGCCAGCAGTCCTTTTCAGGGCACTGAAGCTTTCTTT. The chain joins TRBV27 to TRBJ1-1; D perhaps matches TRBD1 (5 bases). CDR3 size: 13 residues. Germline CDR1 is MNHEY and CDR2 is SMNVEV (reference sequence). The V and J ends lost 5 bases and 4 bases respectively, with 11 bases between them.

The sample holds many counts of this clonotype. The rearrangement joins TRBV5-1 to TRBJ2-3; the match to TRBD1 covers 9 bases. CDR3 length: 17 amino acids. J lost 2 bases, V lost 0 bases, and 7 bases had no gene match. Germline-derived CDR1 and CDR2 are SGHRS and YFSETQ. CDR3 sequence (DNA): TGCGCCAGCAGCTTGGTACCGGGACAGGGTCTCACAGATACGCAGTATTTT. Translated: CASSLVPGQGLTDTQYF.

This sequence joins TRBV7-8 and TRBJ2-7; D might be TRBD2 (6 bases). The CDR3 runs to 15 residues. V shed 1 base and J shed 0 bases, with 10 bases lying between them. Germline CDR1 SGHVS, CDR2 FQNEAQ. CDR3 protein: CASSLVGSRSYEQYF. CDR3 nucleotides: TGTGCCAGCAGCTTAGTCGGGAGCCGCTCCTACGAGCAGTACTTC. The full variable domain, in which reference TRBV7-8 and TRBJ2-7 provide the parts outside the CDR3, is GAGVSQSPRYKVAKRGQDVALRCDPISGHVSLFWYQQALGQGPEFLTYFQNEAQLDKSGLPSDRFFAERPEGSVSTLKIQRTQQEDSAVYLCASSLVGSRSYEQYFGPGTRLTVT.

V gene TRBV4-2 combines with J gene TRBJ2-7; 12 positions match TRBD2. The CDR3 extends over 15 amino acids. V lost 2 bases to trimming and J lost 2 bases; unmatched junction nucleotides: 1. The germline gives CDR1 LGHNA, CDR2 YNFKEQ. CDR3 DNA sequence: TGTGCCAGCAGCCAATCTAGCGGGAGGGCCTACGAGCAGTACTTC. It encodes CASSQSSGRAYEQYF.